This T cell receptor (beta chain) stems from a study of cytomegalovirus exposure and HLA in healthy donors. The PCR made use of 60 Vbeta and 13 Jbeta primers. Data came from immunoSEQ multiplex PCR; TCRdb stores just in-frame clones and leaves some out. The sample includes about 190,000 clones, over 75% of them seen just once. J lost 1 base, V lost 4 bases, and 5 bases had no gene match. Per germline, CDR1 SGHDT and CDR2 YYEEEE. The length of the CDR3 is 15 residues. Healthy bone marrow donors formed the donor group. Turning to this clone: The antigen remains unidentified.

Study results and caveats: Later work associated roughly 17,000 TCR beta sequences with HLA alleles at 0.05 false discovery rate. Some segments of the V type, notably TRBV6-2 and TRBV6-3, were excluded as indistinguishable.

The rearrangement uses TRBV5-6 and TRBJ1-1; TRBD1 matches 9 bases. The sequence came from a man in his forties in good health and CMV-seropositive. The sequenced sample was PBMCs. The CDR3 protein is CASSLGTGKNTEAFF. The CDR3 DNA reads TGTGCCAGCAGCCTCGGGACAGGGAAGAACACTGAAGCTTTCTTT.